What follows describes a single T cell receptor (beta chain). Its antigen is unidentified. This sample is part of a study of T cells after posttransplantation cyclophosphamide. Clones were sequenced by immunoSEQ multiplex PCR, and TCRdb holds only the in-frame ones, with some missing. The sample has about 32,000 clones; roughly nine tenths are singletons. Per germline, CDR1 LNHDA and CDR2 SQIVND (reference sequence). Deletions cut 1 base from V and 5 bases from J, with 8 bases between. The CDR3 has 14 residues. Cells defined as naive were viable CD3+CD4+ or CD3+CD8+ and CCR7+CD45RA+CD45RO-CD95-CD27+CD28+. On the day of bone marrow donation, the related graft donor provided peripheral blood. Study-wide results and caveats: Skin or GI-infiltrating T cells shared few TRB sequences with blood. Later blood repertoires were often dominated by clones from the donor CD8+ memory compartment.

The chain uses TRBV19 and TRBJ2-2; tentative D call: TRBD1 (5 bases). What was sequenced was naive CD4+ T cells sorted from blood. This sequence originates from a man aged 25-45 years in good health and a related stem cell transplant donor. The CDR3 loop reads CASSIGRGTGELFF. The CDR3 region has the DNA TGTGCCAGTAGTATAGGAAGGGGAACCGGGGAGCTGTTTTTT.